This entry concerns a single TCR beta chain. This record belongs to a study of T cells in Graves' hyperthyroidism and ophthalmopathy. V was clipped by 5 bases and J by 3 bases, with 15 bases between them. Germline CDR1 KGHDR, CDR2 SFDVKD. The CDR3 contains 15 residues. The study based diagnoses on clinical symptoms, serum thyroxine and TRAb, thyroid ultrasound and orbital computed tomography. RNA transcripts gave rise to amplified TCR beta CDR3 regions. HTBI primers were employed in a first-round RT-PCR of the TCR CDR3. TCRdb analysed the multiplex PCR reads with MiXCR anew, one entry per CDR3 protein. The table includes a few hundred thousand distinct CDR3 sequences, 17% detected once.

The sequenced sample consisted of blood. The chain employs TRBV24-1 and TRBJ1-2, with D perhaps TRBD1 (6 bases). This clonotype was sampled from a woman under 30 with Graves' ophthalmopathy. DNA of the CDR3: TGTGCCACCAGTGCGGGGGACACTTCTTACTATGGCTACACCTTC. Translating it yields CATSAGDTSYYGYTF.